The next 6 T cell receptor beta chains were all read from a single sample in a study of blood T cell repertoires in COVID-19. Assay used: immunoSEQ multiplex PCR; TCRdb lists only in-frame clones, some missing. The table shows about 300,000 clones, with approximately 83% occurring only once. Sequencing input: peripheral blood. Receptors originate from a woman between 45 and 65 years old who had recovered from COVID-19.

The chain is built from TRBV19 and TRBJ2-2, with TRBD2 as a possible D gene (7 bases). V was trimmed by 5 bases and J by 3 bases, leaving 13 bases between them. Germline V gene data show CDR1 as LNHDA and CDR2 as SQIVND (reference sequence). The CDR3 is 15 residues long. CDR3 in amino acids: CASSARGGYTGELFF. The DNA of the CDR3 is TGTGCCAGTAGTGCCAGGGGAGGGTACACCGGGGAGCTGTTTTTT.

The chain combines TRBV5-1 with TRBJ1-3; the D gene is possibly TRBD1 (6 bases). Germline-derived CDR1 and CDR2 are SGHRS and YFSETQ. Trimming pared 0 bases from V and 1 base from J, leaving 11 bases between. The CDR3 is made up of 16 amino acids. The chain's CDR3 is CASSLAWQGSGNTIYF. CDR3 sequence (DNA): TGCGCCAGCAGCTTGGCCTGGCAGGGGTCTGGAAACACCATATATTTT.

This rearrangement joins TRBV29-1 to TRBJ2-3, with 9 bases identical to TRBD2. The germline gives CDR1 SQVTM, CDR2 ANQGSEA. This CDR3 has 14 amino acids. The J segment lost 4 bases and the V segment lost 4 bases, leaving 6 bases of the junction unmatched. The CDR3 here is CSVGKSGRPDTQYF. Written as DNA, the CDR3 is TGCAGCGTTGGAAAGAGCGGGAGGCCAGATACGCAGTATTTT.

The sample holds a few counts of this clone. The chain links TRBV20-1 to TRBJ2-2; perhaps TRBD1 as D (5 bases). The CDR3 runs to 11 residues. Per the germline V gene, CDR1 is DFQATT and CDR2 is SNEGSKA (reference sequence). V lost 0 bases to trimming and J lost 10 bases, with 6 bases between them. The CDR3: CSARDRVELFF. The DNA for the CDR3 is TGCAGTGCTAGAGACAGGGTGGAGCTGTTTTTT.

The V call is TRBV5-1, the J call TRBJ1-2; 7 nucleotides match TRBD1. CDR3 length: 15 amino acids. V gave up 0 bases and J gave up 5 bases; unmatched junction bases: 7. The germline V gene encodes CDR1 SGHRS and CDR2 YFSETQ. The CDR3 spells CASSLEDRPLYGYTF. Here the CDR3 DNA reads TGCGCCAGCAGCTTGGAGGACAGGCCCCTTTATGGCTACACCTTC.

J is TRBJ2-2 and V is TRBV10-3, with 11 bases lining up with TRBD2. The germline gives CDR1 ENHRY, CDR2 SYGVKD. This CDR3 has 16 residues. Unmatched junction bases numbered 8, after V lost 6 bases and J lost 5 bases. In DNA, the CDR3 is TGTGCCATCAGGGGTACTAGCGGGGGCCCTACCGGGGAGCTGTTTTTT. Protein: CAIRGTSGGPTGELFF.